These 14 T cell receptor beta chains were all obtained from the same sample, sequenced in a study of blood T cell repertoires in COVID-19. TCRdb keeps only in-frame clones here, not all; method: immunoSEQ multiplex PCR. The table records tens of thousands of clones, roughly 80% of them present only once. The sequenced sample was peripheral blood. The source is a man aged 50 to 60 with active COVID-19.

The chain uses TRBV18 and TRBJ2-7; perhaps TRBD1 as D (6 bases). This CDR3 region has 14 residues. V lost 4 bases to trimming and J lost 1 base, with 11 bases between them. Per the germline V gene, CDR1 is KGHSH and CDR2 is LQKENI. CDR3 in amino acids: CASSRTQGSYEQYF. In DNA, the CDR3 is TGTGCCAGCTCACGAACACAGGGTTCCTACGAGCAGTACTTC.

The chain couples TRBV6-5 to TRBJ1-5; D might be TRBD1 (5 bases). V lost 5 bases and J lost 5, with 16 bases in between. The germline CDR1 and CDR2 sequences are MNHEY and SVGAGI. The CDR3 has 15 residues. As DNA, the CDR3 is TGTGCCAGCAGTCACTTGCGGGGGAGTGATCAGCCCCAGCATTTT. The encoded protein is CASSHLRGSDQPQHF.

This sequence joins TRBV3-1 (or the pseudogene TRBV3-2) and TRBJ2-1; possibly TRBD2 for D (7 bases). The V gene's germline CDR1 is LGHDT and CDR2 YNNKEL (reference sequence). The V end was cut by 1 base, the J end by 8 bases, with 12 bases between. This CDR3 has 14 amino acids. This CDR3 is CASSQVGGRDEQFF. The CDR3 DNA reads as TGTGCCAGCAGCCAAGTCGGGGGGCGGGATGAGCAGTTCTTC.

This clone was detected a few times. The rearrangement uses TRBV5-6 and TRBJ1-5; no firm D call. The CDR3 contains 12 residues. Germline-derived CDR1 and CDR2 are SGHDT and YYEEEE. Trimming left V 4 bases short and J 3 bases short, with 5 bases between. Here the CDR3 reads CASSIVNQPQHF. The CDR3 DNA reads TGTGCCAGCAGCATAGTCAATCAGCCCCAGCATTTT.

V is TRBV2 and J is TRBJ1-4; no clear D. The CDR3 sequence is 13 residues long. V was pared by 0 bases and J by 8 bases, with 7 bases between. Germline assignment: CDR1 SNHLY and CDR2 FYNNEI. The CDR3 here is CASSEASPEKLFF. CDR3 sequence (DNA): TGTGCCAGCAGTGAAGCCTCTCCCGAAAAACTGTTTTTT.

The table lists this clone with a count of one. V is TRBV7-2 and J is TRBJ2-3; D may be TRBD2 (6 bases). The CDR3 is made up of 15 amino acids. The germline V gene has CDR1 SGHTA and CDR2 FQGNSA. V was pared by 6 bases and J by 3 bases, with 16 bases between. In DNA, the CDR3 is TGTGCCAGCAGTCCCCAAAGACGGGGGACAGATACGCAGTATTTT. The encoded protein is CASSPQRRGTDTQYF.

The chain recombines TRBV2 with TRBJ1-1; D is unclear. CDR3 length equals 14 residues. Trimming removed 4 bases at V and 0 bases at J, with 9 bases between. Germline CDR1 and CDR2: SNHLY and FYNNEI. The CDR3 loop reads CASSVYRMNTEAFF. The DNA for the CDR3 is TGTGCCAGCAGTGTATACAGAATGAACACTGAAGCTTTCTTT.

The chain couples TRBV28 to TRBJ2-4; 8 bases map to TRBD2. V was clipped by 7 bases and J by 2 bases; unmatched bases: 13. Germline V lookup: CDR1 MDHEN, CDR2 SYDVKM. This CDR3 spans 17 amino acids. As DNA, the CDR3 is TGTGCCAGCAACCTACGGGGGGGCAGGGTGTCCAAAAACATTCAGTACTTC. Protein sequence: CASNLRGGRVSKNIQYF.

The CDR3 loop reads CATSTLNYGYTF. CDR3 nucleotides: TGTGCCACCAGCACCTTAAACTATGGCTACACCTTC. This chain links TRBV15 with TRBJ1-2; D is uncertain. V lost 4 bases and J 2 bases, leaving 5 bases between the germline ends. In germline, CDR1 is LNHNV, CDR2 YYDKDF (reference sequence). The CDR3 has 12 residues. The full variable domain, in which reference TRBV15 and TRBJ1-2 provide the parts outside the CDR3, is DAMVIQNPRYQVTQFGKPVTLSCSQTLNHNVMYWYQQKSSQAPKLLFHYYDKDFNNEADTPDNFQSRRPNTSFCFLDIRSPGLGDTAMYLCATSTLNYGYTFGSGTRLTVV.

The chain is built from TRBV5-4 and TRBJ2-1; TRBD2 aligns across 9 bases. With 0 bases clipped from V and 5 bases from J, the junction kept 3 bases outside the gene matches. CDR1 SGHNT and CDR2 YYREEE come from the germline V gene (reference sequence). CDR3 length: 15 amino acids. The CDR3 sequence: CASSLVAGAHNEQFF. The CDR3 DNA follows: TGTGCCAGCAGCTTGGTAGCGGGGGCCCACAATGAGCAGTTCTTC.

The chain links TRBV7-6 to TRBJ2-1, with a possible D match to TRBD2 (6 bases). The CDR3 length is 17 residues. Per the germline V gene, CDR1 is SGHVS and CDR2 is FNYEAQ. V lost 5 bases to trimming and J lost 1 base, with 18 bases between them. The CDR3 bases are TGTGCCAGCAGCCCCCACGATGGGGAGGTTTCCTACAATGAGCAGTTCTTC. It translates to CASSPHDGEVSYNEQFF. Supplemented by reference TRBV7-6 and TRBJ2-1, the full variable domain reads GAGVSQSPRYKVTKRGQDVALRCDPISGHVSLYWYRQALGQGPEFLTYFNYEAQQDKSGLPNDRFSAERPEGSISTLTIQRTEQRDSAMYRCASSPHDGEVSYNEQFFGPGTRLTVL.

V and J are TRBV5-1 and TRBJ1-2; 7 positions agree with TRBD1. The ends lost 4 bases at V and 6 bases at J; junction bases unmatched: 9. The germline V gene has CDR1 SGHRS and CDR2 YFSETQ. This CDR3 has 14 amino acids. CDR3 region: CASSGGDSLDGYTF. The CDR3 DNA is TGCGCCAGCAGCGGAGGGGACAGTCTCGATGGCTACACCTTC.

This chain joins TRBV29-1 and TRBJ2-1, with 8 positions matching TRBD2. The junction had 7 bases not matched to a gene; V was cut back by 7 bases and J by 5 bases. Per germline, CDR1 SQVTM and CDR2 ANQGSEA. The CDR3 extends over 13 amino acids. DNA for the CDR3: TGCAGCGCCAGCGGGGGAGGAGACAATGAGCAGTTCTTC. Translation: CSASGGGDNEQFF.

The CDR3 coding sequence is TGTGCCAGCAGCTTTTCGGGGGAAAACATTCAGTACTTC. It codes for CASSFSGENIQYF. The chain carries TRBV7-2 and TRBJ2-4, with D maybe TRBD2 (6 bases). Germline CDR1 is SGHTA and CDR2 is FQGNSA. Deletions cut 3 bases from V and 5 bases from J, with 8 bases between. This CDR3 has 13 amino acids.